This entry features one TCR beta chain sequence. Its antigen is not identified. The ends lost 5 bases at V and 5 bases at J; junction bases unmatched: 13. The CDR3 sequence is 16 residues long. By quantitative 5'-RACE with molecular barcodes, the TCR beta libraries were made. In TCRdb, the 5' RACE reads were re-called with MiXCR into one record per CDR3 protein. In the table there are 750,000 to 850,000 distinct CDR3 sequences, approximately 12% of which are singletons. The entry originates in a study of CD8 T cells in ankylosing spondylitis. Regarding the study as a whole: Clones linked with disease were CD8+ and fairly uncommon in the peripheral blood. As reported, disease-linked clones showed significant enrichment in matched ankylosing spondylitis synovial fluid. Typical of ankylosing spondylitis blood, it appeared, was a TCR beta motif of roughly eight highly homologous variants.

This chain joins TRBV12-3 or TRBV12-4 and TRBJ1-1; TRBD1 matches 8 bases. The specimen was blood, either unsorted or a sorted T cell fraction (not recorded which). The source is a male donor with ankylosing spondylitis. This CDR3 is CASSPPPGQGRTEAFF. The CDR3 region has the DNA TGTGCCAGCAGTCCCCCCCCCGGACAGGGAAGGACTGAAGCTTTCTTT.